The 20 T cell receptor beta chains below were found in one sample sequenced in a study of blood T cell repertoires in COVID-19. Assay: immunoSEQ multiplex PCR; the TCRdb copy retains only in-frame clones and omits some. The sample consists of approximately 97,000 clones, roughly 84% of them appearing once. Sequenced input: peripheral blood. The receptors were sampled from a human donor in a cohort sampled during active COVID-19.

V gene TRBV6-2 or TRBV6-3 combines with J gene TRBJ2-2; a weak D match, TRBD2 (7 bases). Trimming shortened V by 1 base and J by 2 bases, and 11 bases separated the two germline ends. The CDR3 is made up of 16 amino acids. Germline V lookup: CDR1 MNHEY, CDR2 SVGEGT. CDR3 DNA sequence: TGTGCCAGCAGTTACTTGGGGGGGGCCAACACCGGGGAGCTGTTTTTT. Protein sequence: CASSYLGGANTGELFF.

This chain connects TRBV18 to TRBJ2-5; TRBD2 matches at 10 bases. Germline CDR1 reads KGHSH; CDR2 reads LQKENI. The CDR3 spans 15 residues. The V gene end was trimmed by 1 base and the J gene end by 5 bases; junction bases not matched to a gene: 4. The CDR3 nucleotides are TGTGCCAGCTCACCACTGGCTAGCGGGGGCGAGACCCAGTACTTC. Translating gives CASSPLASGGETQYF. Using reference TRBV18 and TRBJ2-5 for the parts outside the CDR3, the full variable domain is NAGVMQNPRHLVRRRGQEARLRCSPMKGHSHVYWYRQLPEEGLKFMVYLQKENIIDESGMPKERFSAEFPKEGPSILRIQQVVRGDSAAYFCASSPLASGGETQYFGPGTRLLVL.

V is TRBV28 and J is TRBJ2-3; 10 bases fit TRBD1. This CDR3 is 16 amino acids long. From germline, CDR1 is MDHEN and CDR2 SYDVKM. The V and J ends lost 4 bases and 5 bases, in that order; junction bases with no gene match: 9. CDR3 sequence reads: CASSWTWTGGGDTQYF. The CDR3 DNA reads TGTGCCAGCAGTTGGACATGGACAGGGGGAGGAGATACGCAGTATTTT.

The genes are TRBV10-3 and TRBJ1-2, with 8 nucleotides matching TRBD1. CDR1 ENHRY and CDR2 SYGVKD come from the germline V gene. V lost 2 bases and J lost 8; bases outside the gene matches: 10. The CDR3 consists of 15 residues. CDR3 bases: TGTGCCATCAGTGAGGTTGACAGGGGATTGCGCGGCTACACCTTC. Its protein product is CAISEVDRGLRGYTF.

The rearrangement uses TRBV30 and TRBJ1-2; possible D gene TRBD1, 6 bases. Germline CDR1 is GTSNPN and CDR2 is SVGIG (reference sequence). Trimming stripped 0 bases from V and 6 bases from J, with 14 bases between. The CDR3 is 14 residues long. CDR3 coding DNA: TGTGCCTGGAGTGTAGGGCAGGGGTTTGATGGCTACACCTTC. Its protein is CAWSVGQGFDGYTF.

The rearrangement uses TRBV7-6 and TRBJ1-1; tentatively, D is TRBD1 (6 bases). The ends were cut back, 0 bases at V and 1 base at J, with 12 bases in the middle. Germline values: CDR1 SGHVS, CDR2 FNYEAQ. The CDR3 covers 16 residues. The CDR3 bases are TGTGCCAGCAGCTTAGCGGGGGCAAGGGGGAACACTGAAGCTTTCTTT. Residues: CASSLAGARGNTEAFF.

V is TRBV28 and J is TRBJ1-5, with D possibly being TRBD1 (5 bases). The germline gives CDR1 MDHEN, CDR2 SYDVKM. Trimming shortened V by 7 bases and J by 3 bases, and 7 bases separated the two germline ends. CDR3 length: 12 amino acids. The CDR3 region has the DNA TGTGCCAGCACAGGGTCCAATCAGCCCCAGCATTTT. This sequence encodes CASTGSNQPQHF.

There are many counts of this clone. This sequence joins TRBV7-9 and TRBJ2-1; 7 bases map to TRBD2. CDR1 is SEHNR, CDR2 FQNEAQ, per germline (reference sequence). The junction had 10 bases not matched to a gene; V was cut back by 5 bases and J by 3 bases. The CDR3 loop spans 16 amino acids. CDR3 bases: TGTGCCAGCAGCCGCACTCTAGCGGAACACTACAATGAGCAGTTCTTC. This gives the protein CASSRTLAEHYNEQFF.

This chain links TRBV27 with TRBJ1-5; D call uncertain. CDR1 and CDR2 (germline): MNHEY, SMNVEV (reference sequence). The germline V and J ends were trimmed by 10 bases and 6 bases, with 16 bases remaining between them. The CDR3 runs 13 residues. CDR3 sequence: CATATLRGQPQHF. The CDR3 DNA follows: TGTGCCACCGCGACGCTACGGGGTCAGCCCCAGCATTTT.

This chain links TRBV5-6 with TRBJ2-5; 10 bases line up with TRBD1. CDR1 is SGHDT, CDR2 YYEEEE, per germline. The J segment lost 5 bases and the V segment lost 4 bases, leaving 8 bases of the junction unmatched. The CDR3 has 15 amino acids. The chain's CDR3 is CASSKRDRGSETQYF. CDR3 nucleotide sequence: TGTGCCAGCAGCAAACGGGACAGGGGAAGTGAGACCCAGTACTTC.

The chain has TRBV11-1 and TRBJ2-1; 7 bases line up with TRBD2. This CDR3 is 15 amino acids long. Germline V gene sequence: CDR1 SGHAT, CDR2 FQDESV (reference sequence). With V trimmed by 5 bases and J by 0 bases, 4 bases remained unmatched. CDR3 region: CASSPERGSYNEQFF. CDR3 DNA: TGTGCCAGCAGCCCTGAGCGGGGCTCCTACAATGAGCAGTTCTTC.

A word on this clone: A junction end diverges from the germline sequence, so it may reflect a read error. This sequence joins TRBV18 and TRBJ2-7; TRBD1 might be the D (5 bases). This CDR3 comprises 14 residues. CDR1 and CDR2 from the germline V gene are KGHSH and LQKENI. For the CDR3, the DNA is TGTGCCAGCTCGCCACCCGACAGCCGGTACGAGCAGTACTTC. It encodes CASSPPDSRYEQYF. The full variable domain, rest sourced from reference TRBV18 and TRBJ2-7, is NAGVMQNPRHLVRRRGQEARLRCSPMKGHSHVYWYRQLPEEGLKFMVYLQKENIIDESGMPKERFSAEFPKEGPSILRIQQVVRGDSAAYFCASSPPDSRYEQYFGPGTRLTVT.

This clone was found once. The V gene is TRBV19, the J gene TRBJ2-2, with D unresolved. This CDR3 spans 16 amino acids. The V end was cut by 0 bases, the J end by 5 bases, with 13 bases between. The germline V gene has CDR1 LNHDA and CDR2 SQIVND (reference sequence). CDR3 DNA: TGTGCCAGTAGTATAGAACTCACTCAACTAACCGGGGAGCTGTTTTTT. The encoded protein is CASSIELTQLTGELFF.

The rearrangement uses TRBV19 and TRBJ2-2; 9 bases match TRBD1. The V segment lost 5 bases and the J segment 5 bases; nucleotides outside the gene matches: 6. CDR3 length: 15 amino acids. CDR1 is LNHDA and CDR2 is SQIVND in the germline V gene (reference sequence). CDR3 DNA: TGTGCCAGTAGTCCGACAGGGGGGTATACCGGGGAGCTGTTTTTT. It translates to CASSPTGGYTGELFF. Filled out from reference TRBV19 and TRBJ2-2, the complete variable domain reads DGGITQSPKYLFRKEGQNVTLSCEQNLNHDAMYWYRQDPGQGLRLIYYSQIVNDFQKGDIAEGYSVSREKKESFPLTVTSAQKNPTAFYLCASSPTGGYTGELFFGEGSRLTVL.

The chain joins TRBV21-1 to TRBJ1-5; TRBD1, the table's D call, was not compared with the DNA. TRBV21-1 is a documented pseudogene. CDR3 size: 15 residues. The chain's CDR3 is CASSKGGSPNQPQHF. Here the CDR3 DNA reads TGTGCCAGCAGCAAAGGGGGCAGCCCTAATCAGCCCCAGCATTTT.

The rearrangement links TRBV19 to TRBJ1-1; the D gene is possibly TRBD1 (5 bases). Germline-derived CDR1 and CDR2 are LNHDA and SQIVND (reference sequence). The ends were cut back, 5 bases at V and 4 bases at J, with 11 bases in the middle. CDR3 length equals 13 residues. Written as DNA, the CDR3 is TGTGCCAGTAGTCTAGGGAGGGGCACTGAAGCTTTCTTT. This codes for CASSLGRGTEAFF. Complete variable domain (other parts from reference TRBV19 and TRBJ1-1): DGGITQSPKYLFRKEGQNVTLSCEQNLNHDAMYWYRQDPGQGLRLIYYSQIVNDFQKGDIAEGYSVSREKKESFPLTVTSAQKNPTAFYLCASSLGRGTEAFFGQGTRLTVV.

The chain links TRBV4-3 to TRBJ1-1, with D perhaps TRBD1 (5 bases). The CDR3 is made up of 15 amino acids. Germline V lookup: CDR1 LGHNA, CDR2 YSLEER. Deletions cut 0 bases from V and 0 bases from J, with 8 bases between. This chain's CDR3 is CASSQDSGMNTEAFF. The DNA of the CDR3 is TGCGCCAGCAGCCAAGATTCAGGGATGAACACTGAAGCTTTCTTT.

The chain has TRBV9 and TRBJ2-7; 7 bases match TRBD1. The length of the CDR3 is 14 residues. Germline CDR1 reads SGDLS; CDR2 reads YYNGEE. The V gene end was trimmed by 3 bases and the J gene end by 7 bases; junction bases not matched to a gene: 10. The CDR3 DNA reads as TGTGCCAGCAGCGGGGAGAGGGGGCCGGGGGAGCAGTACTTC. It codes for CASSGERGPGEQYF.

This rearrangement joins TRBV7-3 to TRBJ2-1; D possibly corresponds to TRBD1 (5 bases). V lost 0 bases to trimming and J lost 10 bases, with 10 bases between them. This CDR3 is built from 13 residues. Germline assignment: CDR1 SGHTA and CDR2 FQGTGA. For the CDR3, the DNA is TGTGCCAGCAGCTTAACAGGGGCAGGGGAGCAGTTCTTC. Translation gives CASSLTGAGEQFF.

The genes are TRBV6-2 or TRBV6-3 and TRBJ2-5, with 14 nucleotides matching TRBD2. Germline V gene lookup returns CDR1 MNHEY and CDR2 SVGEGT. The CDR3 sequence is 16 residues long. The J segment lost 5 bases and the V segment lost 4 bases, leaving 6 bases of the junction unmatched. The CDR3 region has the DNA TGTGCCAGCAGTTCGGGACTAGCGGGGGTTCGGGAGACCCAGTACTTC. Its translation: CASSSGLAGVRETQYF.